This entry lists 17 T cell receptor beta chains sequenced from one sample in a study of cytomegalovirus exposure and HLA in healthy donors (dated by TCRdb to about 2017). The library was built by means of the immunoSEQ multiplex PCR assay. For the multiplex PCR, a mixture combining 60 forward primers for TCR Vbeta segments and 13 reverse primers for TCR Jbeta segments was used. TCRdb stores this immuneACCESS table with in-frame sequences only. Part of the clones is absent; in the studies checked, under half of the shortfall reflects unresolved V genes, and no reason is known for the rest. The sample table shows some 150,000 clones, and around 80% are seen once. The ten biggest clones cover approximately 2.1% of the sample. Sequenced: PBMCs. These receptors came from a man aged 30-40 years in good health and CMV-seronegative.

V and J are TRBV7-9 and TRBJ1-4, with D tentatively TRBD1 (5 bases). This CDR3 is built from 16 residues. Germline lookup yields CDR1 SEHNR and CDR2 FQNEAQ (reference sequence). V was clipped by 2 bases and J by 4 bases, with 14 bases between them. The CDR3 DNA is TGTGCCAGCAGCTTATGGGGGGAGAGGGGTAATGAAAAACTGTTTTTT. Translation gives CASSLWGERGNEKLFF. Full variable domain (remainder filled in from reference TRBV7-9 and TRBJ1-4): DTGVSQNPRHKITKRGQNVTFRCDPISEHNRLYWYRQTLGQGPEFLTYFQNEAQLEKSRLLSDRFSAERPKGSFSTLEIQRTEQGDSAMYLCASSLWGERGNEKLFFGSGTQLSVL.

The chain employs TRBV7-2 and TRBJ1-6; TRBD1 aligns across 7 bases. CDR1 is SGHTA and CDR2 is FQGNSA in the germline V gene. V lost 7 bases, J lost 7 bases, and 7 bases stayed unmatched. The CDR3 is 14 amino acids. The CDR3 is CASTDIRGNSPLHF. The CDR3 DNA reads as TGTGCCAGCACCGATATCAGGGGGAATTCACCCCTCCACTTT.

This clone was counted a single time. V gene TRBV5-1 combines with J gene TRBJ2-7; 12 nucleotides agree with TRBD2. Germline CDR1 reads SGHRS; CDR2 reads YFSETQ. The CDR3 covers 14 residues. With 6 bases clipped from V and 7 bases from J, the junction kept 8 bases outside the gene matches. In nucleotides, the CDR3 is TGCGCCAGCACCAGACTAGCGGGAGAGAGAGAGCAGTACTTC. Residues: CASTRLAGEREQYF.

This sequence joins TRBV10-2 and TRBJ1-2; TRBD1 matches 8 bases. This CDR3 comprises 14 residues. V gave up 6 bases and J gave up 3 bases; unmatched junction bases: 6. CDR1 WSHSY and CDR2 SAAADI come from the germline V gene. The CDR3 spells CASRADRAHYGYTF. The CDR3 DNA reads as TGCGCCAGCAGGGCGGACAGGGCGCACTATGGCTACACCTTC.

This chain joins TRBV28 and TRBJ2-1; D perhaps matches TRBD1 (6 bases). CDR3 size: 15 residues. Germline CDR1 MDHEN, CDR2 SYDVKM. V lost 3 bases and J lost 4, with 13 bases in between. As DNA, the CDR3 is TGTGCCAGCAGTTTTCGAGTGGGACATTACAATGAGCAGTTCTTC. This encodes CASSFRVGHYNEQFF.

The CDR3 sequence: CASSFLDRASYEQYF. CDR3 bases: TGTGCCAGCAGCTTCCTGGACAGGGCCTCCTACGAGCAGTACTTC. The V call is TRBV5-6, the J call TRBJ2-7; 8 bases map to TRBD1. This CDR3 has 15 amino acids. The V gene's germline CDR1 is SGHDT and CDR2 YYEEEE. The V segment lost 2 bases and the J segment 0 bases; nucleotides outside the gene matches: 4.

The V and J genes are TRBV10-1 and TRBJ1-6, with 11 bases fitting TRBD1. The V gene end was trimmed by 6 bases and the J gene end by 13 bases; junction bases not matched to a gene: 5. Per germline, CDR1 WNHNN and CDR2 SYGVQD (reference sequence). The CDR3 spans 13 residues. CDR3 loop: CASRDRGPAPLHF. CDR3 DNA sequence: TGCGCCAGCAGGGACAGGGGGCCGGCGCCCCTCCACTTT.

The CDR3 DNA follows: TGTGCCAGCAGTTTATTAGGGGGCGGTGCAGATACGCAGTATTTT. Its translation: CASSLLGGGADTQYF. The chain carries TRBV28 and TRBJ2-3; 7 positions match TRBD1. V trimming: 1 base; J trimming: 4 bases; junction bases outside the gene matches: 5. Germline CDR1 and CDR2: MDHEN and SYDVKM. CDR3 size: 15 residues.

Only a few counts were recorded for this clone. The chain has TRBV19 and TRBJ1-1, with D possibly TRBD1 on 6 matching bases. V shed 5 bases and J shed 5 bases, with 18 bases lying between them. This CDR3 comprises 15 residues. Germline CDR1 LNHDA, CDR2 SQIVND (reference sequence). The CDR3 protein is CASSRGAFRKTEAFF. DNA of the CDR3: TGTGCCAGTAGTCGGGGGGCGTTCCGGAAAACTGAAGCTTTCTTT.

The genes are TRBV6-4 and TRBJ2-1; D is possibly TRBD1 (6 bases). Per germline, CDR1 MRHNA and CDR2 SNTAGT. The germline V and J ends were trimmed by 5 bases and 8 bases, with 19 bases remaining between them. The CDR3 loop spans 15 amino acids. CDR3: CASSPAWAAGDEQFF. In nucleotides, the CDR3 is TGTGCCAGCAGTCCAGCCTGGGCAGCAGGGGATGAGCAGTTCTTC.

The chain couples TRBV6-5 to TRBJ1-2, with D unclear. V was pared by 5 bases and J by 5 bases, with 12 bases between. The CDR3 spans 13 residues. Germline CDR1 reads MNHEY; CDR2 reads SVGAGI. As DNA, the CDR3 is TGTGCCAGCAGTAGCGGCTTTCATTATGGCTACACCTTC. Translated: CASSSGFHYGYTF.

The chain recombines TRBV2 with TRBJ2-7; D uncertain. The CDR3 covers 13 residues. Germline V CDR1 and CDR2: SNHLY, FYNNEI. Trimming took off 2 bases at V and 7 bases at J, with 12 bases between the two ends. CDR3 in amino acids: CASSERSVREQYF. Written as DNA, the CDR3 is TGTGCCAGCAGTGAACGGTCTGTACGGGAGCAGTACTTC.

In DNA, the CDR3 is TGTGCCAGCAGTTACTCGATGGGGGGCTATGGCTACACCTTC. It yields the protein CASSYSMGGYGYTF. V gene TRBV6-5 combines with J gene TRBJ1-2; possible D gene TRBD1, 5 bases. Per the germline V gene, CDR1 is MNHEY and CDR2 is SVGAGI. Trimming cost V 0 bases and J 4 bases, with 9 bases left between them. The CDR3 length is 14 residues.

The rearrangement links TRBV5-1 to TRBJ2-1, with 13 bases identical to TRBD2. CDR3 length: 15 amino acids. Trimming at V came to 4 bases and at J to 3 bases, leaving 1 base not matched to a gene. Germline values: CDR1 SGHRS, CDR2 YFSETQ. CDR3 loop: CASSRTSGGYNEQFF. CDR3 coding DNA: TGCGCCAGCAGCAGGACTAGCGGGGGCTACAATGAGCAGTTCTTC.

The chain joins TRBV2 to TRBJ2-1; 9 bases are a match to TRBD2. This CDR3 spans 16 amino acids. V was pared by 6 bases and J by 9 bases, with 15 bases of the junction left unmatched. Germline lookup yields CDR1 SNHLY and CDR2 FYNNEI. CDR3 in amino acids: CASSRKGAGGRSEQFF. The DNA for the CDR3 is TGTGCCAGCAGCAGAAAAGGAGCGGGGGGCCGTAGTGAGCAGTTCTTC. The full variable domain, completed using reference TRBV2 and TRBJ2-1, is EPEVTQTPSHQVTQMGQEVILRCVPISNHLYFYWYRQILGQKVEFLVSFYNNEISEKSEIFDDQFSVERPDGSNFTLKIRSTKLEDSAMYFCASSRKGAGGRSEQFFGPGTRLTVL.

The chain joins TRBV5-4 to TRBJ2-3, with TRBD2 identical over 9 bases. The CDR3 has 15 residues. Germline CDR1 and CDR2: SGHNT and YYREEE (reference sequence). Trimming cost V 5 bases and J 2 bases; bases outside gene matches: 6. This chain's CDR3 is CASSVSGGHTDTQYF. DNA for the CDR3: TGTGCCAGCAGTGTAAGCGGGGGGCACACAGATACGCAGTATTTT.

The rearrangement links TRBV6-6 to TRBJ1-1; D not resolved. V dropped 6 bases and J dropped 1 base, with 15 bases sitting between them. CDR3 size: 15 residues. Germline V CDR1 and CDR2: MNHNY, SVGAGI (reference sequence). The CDR3 DNA is TGTGCCAGCAGCAAAACGGGAATAAAGAACACTGAAGCTTTCTTT. Protein product: CASSKTGIKNTEAFF.